This is a list of T cell receptor beta chains from one sample in a study of T cell responses to AZD1222 COVID-19 vaccine. TCRdb keeps only in-frame clones here, not all; method: immunoSEQ multiplex PCR. The sample has 130,000 or so clones; about 90% are singletons. The sequencing used peripheral blood, collected on day 0 of AZD1222 vaccination. Every receptor here comes from an adult in good health. The CDR3 runs from the conserved cysteine through the conserved F or W. A D gene is named only where the DNA matches it firmly. Clone size is not always given. Where it is, it says once, few, many or a class for expanded clones.

J gene,V gene,D gene,clone size,CDR3 protein,CDR3 DNA
TRBJ2-7,TRBV14,-,-,CASSQGEGVRYEQYF,TGTGCCAGCAGCCAAGGAGAGGGGGTAAGGTACGAGCAGTACTTC
TRBJ2-7,TRBV27,-,-,CASSGVGGREQYF,TGTGCCAGCAGTGGAGTGGGGGGCCGGGAGCAGTACTTC
TRBJ1-1,TRBV29-1,-,-,CSVGPPTGMNTEAFF,TGCAGCGTTGGGCCCCCGACAGGAATGAACACTGAAGCTTTCTTT
TRBJ1-5,TRBV24-1,-,-,CATRKADSEPQHF,TGTGCCACCAGAAAAGCGGACAGTGAGCCCCAGCATTTT
TRBJ2-1,TRBV7-3,TRBD2,-,CASSLAGGGDEQFF,TGTGCCAGCAGCTTGGCGGGAGGGGGCGATGAGCAGTTCTTC
TRBJ2-6,TRBV2,-,-,CASSALGANVLTF,TGTGCCAGCAGCGCTCTGGGGGCCAACGTCCTGACTTTC
TRBJ1-2,TRBV28,-,-,CASSFWWGDYGYTF,TGTGCCAGCAGTTTTTGGTGGGGAGACTATGGCTACACCTTC
TRBJ2-1,TRBV6-1,-,-,CASSENRDYNEQFF,TGTGCCAGCAGTGAAAACAGGGACTACAATGAGCAGTTCTTC
TRBJ2-7,TRBV5-1,-,-,CASSLSVRKSPAYEQYF,TGCGCCAGCAGCTTGTCGGTCCGGAAGTCGCCAGCCTACGAGCAGTACTTC
TRBJ2-1,TRBV27,-,-,CASGGAGLWNEQFF,TGTGCCAGCGGGGGAGCCGGGCTTTGGAATGAGCAGTTCTTC
TRBJ2-7,TRBV19,TRBD1,-,CASSPGQGPYEQYF,TGTGCCAGTAGTCCAGGACAGGGGCCCTACGAGCAGTACTTC
TRBJ1-2,TRBV9,TRBD1,-,CASSTPTGTYGYTF,TGTGCCAGCAGCACCCCGACAGGGACCTATGGCTACACCTTC
TRBJ2-1,TRBV28,TRBD2,-,CASSLRRSGRANNEQFF,TGTGCCAGCAGCCTTAGGAGGAGCGGGAGGGCAAACAATGAGCAGTTCTTC
TRBJ2-4,TRBV18,-,-,CASSPGADIQYF,TGTGCCAGCTCACCGGGGGCTGACATTCAGTACTTC
TRBJ1-2,TRBV19,TRBD1,-,CASSIGQGAIGYTF,TGTGCCAGTAGTATCGGCCAGGGGGCTATCGGCTACACCTTC
TRBJ2-5,TRBV5-5,TRBD2,-,CASSFLGRGNRETQYF,TGTGCCAGCAGCTTTCTAGGGAGGGGCAATCGAGAGACCCAGTACTTC
TRBJ2-2,TRBV9,TRBD2,-,CASSIRAGLPGELFF,TGTGCCAGCAGCATACGAGCGGGGTTACCCGGGGAGCTGTTTTTT
TRBJ2-7,TRBV9,-,-,CASSVAPTLRNEQYF,TGTGCCAGCAGCGTAGCCCCGACTCTGAGGAACGAGCAGTACTTC
TRBJ2-5,TRBV19,-,-,CASSISSVQTQYF,TGTGCCAGTAGTATCTCTAGCGTACAGACCCAGTACTTC
TRBJ2-3,TRBV4-2,-,-,CASSQDVAPGGTDTQYF,TGTGCCAGCAGCCAAGATGTGGCCCCCGGGGGCACAGATACGCAGTATTTT
TRBJ2-3,TRBV5-1,-,-,CASSLEPRGTDTQYF,TGCGCCAGCAGCTTGGAGCCAAGGGGCACAGATACGCAGTATTTT
TRBJ1-5,TRBV9,TRBD1,-,CASSVGGGDSPQHF,TGTGCCAGCAGCGTAGGAGGGGGCGATTCGCCCCAGCATTTT
TRBJ1-2,TRBV2,-,-,CASCRSAHVKEGYTF,TGTGCCAGTTGCAGGTCAGCACACGTTAAGGAGGGCTACACCTTC
TRBJ2-6,TRBV28,-,-,CASGTGANVLTF,TGTGCCAGCGGGACTGGGGCCAACGTCCTGACTTTC
TRBJ2-5,TRBV3-1/TRBV3-2,-,-,CASSQATQYF,TGTGCCAGCAGCCAAGCAACCCAGTACTTC
TRBJ1-1,TRBV5-1,-,-,CASSLDRRMNTEAFF,TGCGCCAGCAGCTTGGACAGGCGAATGAACACTGAAGCTTTCTTT
TRBJ2-1,TRBV29-1,-,once,CSVRQASNEQFF,TGCAGCGTGAGACAGGCTTCAAATGAGCAGTTCTTC
TRBJ2-3,TRBV7-9,TRBD2,-,CASSSPRTSGSFPDTQYF,TGTGCCAGCAGCTCCCCCCGTACTAGCGGGAGTTTTCCAGATACGCAGTATTTT
TRBJ1-1,TRBV4-2,TRBD1,-,CASSQTGVTEAFF,TGTGCCAGCAGCCAAACAGGGGTCACTGAAGCTTTCTTT
TRBJ2-5,TRBV7-3,-,once,CASSQWARVGETQYF,TGTGCCAGCAGCCAATGGGCCAGGGTCGGGGAGACCCAGTACTTC
TRBJ1-5,TRBV2,-,-,CASSYLGEVANQPQHF,TGTGCCAGCAGTTACCTCGGGGAGGTTGCCAATCAGCCCCAGCATTTT
TRBJ1-3,TRBV6-6,-,-,CASSLNWGRNTIYF,TGTGCCAGCAGCCTGAACTGGGGACGAAACACCATATATTTT
TRBJ1-5,TRBV27,-,-,CASSTSEYQPQHF,TGTGCCAGCAGTACATCAGAATATCAGCCCCAGCATTTT
TRBJ1-2,TRBV5-1,-,-,CASSLGGQIYGYTF,TGCGCCAGCAGCTTGGGGGGACAAATCTATGGCTACACCTTC
TRBJ1-5,TRBV27,-,-,CASRPPGVYSNQPQHF,TGTGCCAGCAGACCCCCAGGGGTCTATAGCAATCAGCCCCAGCATTTT
TRBJ2-1,TRBV15,-,-,CATRPGQGFSRGGNEQFF,TGTGCCACCCGACCGGGACAGGGGTTCTCGCGGGGGGGCAATGAGCAGTTCTTC
TRBJ2-1,TRBV23-1,-,-,CASSQDGNEQFF,TGCGCCAGCAGTCAAGATGGCAATGAGCAGTTCTTC
TRBJ2-2,TRBV28,-,once,CASRVRAGELFF,TGTGCCAGCAGGGTTCGAGCCGGGGAGCTGTTTTTT
TRBJ2-1,TRBV7-9,TRBD2,-,CASSRGTNNEQFF,TGTGCCAGCAGCAGAGGGACTAACAATGAGCAGTTCTTC
TRBJ2-3,TRBV4-2,TRBD2,-,CASSKGALREGTDTQYF,TGTGCCAGCAGCAAAGGAGCCCTCCGGGAGGGGACAGATACGCAGTATTTT
TRBJ2-3,TRBV27,-,-,CASSDRFTQYF,TGTGCCAGCAGTGATAGGTTTACGCAGTATTTT
TRBJ2-1,TRBV27,-,-,CASSSEAFWLEQFF,TGTGCCAGCAGTTCGGAAGCATTCTGGCTTGAGCAGTTCTTC
TRBJ2-1,TRBV5-1,TRBD2,once,CASSLGLADYNEQFF,TGCGCCAGCAGCCTAGGACTAGCGGATTACAATGAGCAGTTCTTC
TRBJ1-2,TRBV9,TRBD1,-,CASSLRTGTGGDGYTF,TGTGCCAGCAGCCTAAGGACGGGGACAGGGGGAGATGGCTACACCTTC
TRBJ2-5,TRBV6-5,-,-,CASRVETQYF,TGTGCCAGCAGGGTAGAGACCCAGTACTTC
TRBJ2-1,TRBV19,TRBD2,-,CASSIDLASGTSYNEQFF,TGTGCCAGTAGTATAGACCTTGCTAGCGGGACTTCCTACAATGAGCAGTTCTTC
TRBJ2-1,TRBV5-1,-,-,CASSFAGWNNEQFF,TGCGCCAGCAGCTTTGCAGGGTGGAACAATGAGCAGTTCTTC
TRBJ1-3,TRBV3-1/TRBV3-2,-,-,CASSPRDLNRNTIYF,TGTGCCAGCAGCCCCCGGGATCTGAACAGGAACACCATATATTTT
TRBJ2-7,TRBV23-1,-,-,CASSQSSRGYYEQYF,TGCGCCAGCAGTCAATCGAGCAGGGGTTACTACGAGCAGTACTTC
TRBJ2-7,TRBV5-4,-,-,CASSPEGTYGKYEQYF,TGTGCCAGCAGCCCGGAGGGAACCTACGGGAAGTACGAGCAGTACTTC
TRBJ2-6,TRBV3-1/TRBV3-2,-,-,CASTTGANVLTF,TGTGCCAGCACGACTGGGGCCAACGTCCTGACTTTC
TRBJ2-6,TRBV6-4,TRBD1,-,CASSSTGGAGANVLTF,TGTGCCAGCAGTAGTACAGGGGGCGCTGGGGCCAACGTCCTGACTTTC
TRBJ2-1,TRBV7-3,TRBD1,-,CASSAGQGFYNEQFF,TGTGCCAGCAGCGCCGGACAGGGCTTCTACAATGAGCAGTTCTTC
TRBJ2-1,TRBV6-2/TRBV6-3,TRBD2,once,CASSTKSGRAYHNEQFF,TGTGCCAGCAGTACGAAGAGCGGGAGGGCCTATCACAATGAGCAGTTCTTC
TRBJ1-6,TRBV7-3,-,-,CASSRGPINSPLHF,TGTGCCAGCAGTCGTGGACCGATAAATTCACCCCTCCACTTT
TRBJ2-7,TRBV4-1,-,-,CASSQVSGQGQYF,TGCGCCAGCAGCCAAGTTAGCGGCCAGGGGCAGTACTTC
TRBJ1-1,TRBV7-3,-,-,CASSRRGGQYTEAFF,TGTGCCAGCAGCCGCAGGGGTGGACAGTACACTGAAGCTTTCTTT
TRBJ1-4,TRBV5-1,-,-,CASSFSGLEQEKLFF,TGCGCCAGCAGCTTCTCAGGGTTAGAGCAGGAAAAACTGTTTTTT
TRBJ2-4,TRBV15,-,-,CATSRVSGDIQYF,TGTGCCACCAGCAGAGTCTCCGGGGACATTCAGTACTTC
TRBJ1-3,TRBV6-4,-,-,CASSLGGKGNTIYF,TGTGCCAGCAGTTTAGGGGGTAAAGGAAACACCATATATTTT